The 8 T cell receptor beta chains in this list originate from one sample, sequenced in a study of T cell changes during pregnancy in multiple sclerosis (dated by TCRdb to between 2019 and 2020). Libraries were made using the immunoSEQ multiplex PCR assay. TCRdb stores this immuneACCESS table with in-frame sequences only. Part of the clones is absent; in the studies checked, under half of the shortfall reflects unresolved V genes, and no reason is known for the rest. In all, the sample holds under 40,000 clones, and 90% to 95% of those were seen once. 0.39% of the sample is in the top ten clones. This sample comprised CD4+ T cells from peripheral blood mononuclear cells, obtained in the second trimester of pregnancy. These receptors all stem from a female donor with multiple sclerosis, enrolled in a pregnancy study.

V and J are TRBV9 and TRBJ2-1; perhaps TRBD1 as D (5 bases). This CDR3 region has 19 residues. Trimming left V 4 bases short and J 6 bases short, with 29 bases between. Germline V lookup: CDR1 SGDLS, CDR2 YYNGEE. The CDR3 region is CASSNPKGQGRPKINEQFF. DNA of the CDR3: TGTGCCAGCAGCAATCCCAAGGGGCAGGGTCGCCCGAAAATCAATGAGCAGTTCTTC.

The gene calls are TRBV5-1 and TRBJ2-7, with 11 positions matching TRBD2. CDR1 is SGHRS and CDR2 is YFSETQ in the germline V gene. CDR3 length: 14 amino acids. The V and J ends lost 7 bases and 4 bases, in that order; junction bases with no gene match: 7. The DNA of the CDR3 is TGCGCCAGCCGTTCGGGACTAGCGGCATACGAGCAGTACTTC. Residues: CASRSGLAAYEQYF.

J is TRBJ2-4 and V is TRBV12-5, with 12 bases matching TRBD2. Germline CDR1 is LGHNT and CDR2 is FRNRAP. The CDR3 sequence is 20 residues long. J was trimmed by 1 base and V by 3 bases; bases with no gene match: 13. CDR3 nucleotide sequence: TGTGCTAGTGGTTTCGCCTTAGGGCTAGCGGGAGGGCTGGCCAAAAACATTCAGTACTTC. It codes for CASGFALGLAGGLAKNIQYF.

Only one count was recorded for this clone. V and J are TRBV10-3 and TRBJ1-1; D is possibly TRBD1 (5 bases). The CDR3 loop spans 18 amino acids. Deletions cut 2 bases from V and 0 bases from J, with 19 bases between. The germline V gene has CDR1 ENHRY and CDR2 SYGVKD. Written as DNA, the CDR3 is TGTGCCATCAGTGAGCAGGGAACCTACTCGATTATGAACACTGAAGCTTTCTTT. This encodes CAISEQGTYSIMNTEAFF.

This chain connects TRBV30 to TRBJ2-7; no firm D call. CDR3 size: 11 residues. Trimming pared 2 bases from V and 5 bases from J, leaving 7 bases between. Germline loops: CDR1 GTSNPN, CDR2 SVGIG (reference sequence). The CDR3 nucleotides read TGTGCCTGGAGTAGGAGCGACGAGCAGTACTTC. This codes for CAWSRSDEQYF.

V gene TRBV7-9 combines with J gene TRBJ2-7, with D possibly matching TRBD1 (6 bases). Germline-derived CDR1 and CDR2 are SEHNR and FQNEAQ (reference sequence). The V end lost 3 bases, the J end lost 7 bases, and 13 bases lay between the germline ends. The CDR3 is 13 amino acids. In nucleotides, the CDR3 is TGTGCCAGCAGCTTCGGTCAGGGGAGTGAGCAGTACTTC. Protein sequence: CASSFGQGSEQYF.

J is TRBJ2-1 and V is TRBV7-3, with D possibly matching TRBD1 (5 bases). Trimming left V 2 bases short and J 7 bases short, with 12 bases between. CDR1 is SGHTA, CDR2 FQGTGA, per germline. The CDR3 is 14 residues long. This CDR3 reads CASSLGVRANEQFF. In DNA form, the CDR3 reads TGTGCCAGCAGCTTAGGGGTCAGGGCTAATGAGCAGTTCTTC.

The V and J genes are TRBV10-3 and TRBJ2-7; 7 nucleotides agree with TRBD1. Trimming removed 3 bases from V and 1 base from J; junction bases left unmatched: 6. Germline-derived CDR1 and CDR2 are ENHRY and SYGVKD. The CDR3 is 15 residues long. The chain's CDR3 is CAISDPGTVSYEQYF. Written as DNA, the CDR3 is TGTGCCATCAGTGACCCCGGGACAGTTTCCTACGAGCAGTACTTC.